The 10 T cell receptor beta chains listed next were all sequenced from one sample in a study of T cells after yellow fever vaccination. TCRdb re-analysed the 5' RACE reads in MiXCR, keeping a single row per CDR3 protein. The sample lists 150,000 to 200,000 distinct CDR3 sequences, approximately 11% occurring once. The specimen comprised CD8+ T cells sorted from PBMCs, sampled 15 days after the yellow fever booster vaccination. These receptor sequences come from a young man who received the YFV17D yellow fever vaccine.

The V and J genes are TRBV5-1 and TRBJ1-1; the match to TRBD1 covers 7 bases. From germline, CDR1 is SGHRS and CDR2 YFSETQ. This CDR3 has 15 amino acids. With 4 bases clipped from V and 3 bases from J, the junction kept 9 bases outside the gene matches. The CDR3 region has the DNA TGCGCCAGCAGCCTAGGGGACAGACATTACACTGAAGCTTTCTTT. This encodes CASSLGDRHYTEAFF.

The chain is built from TRBV11-2 and TRBJ2-3; 16 nucleotides match TRBD2. This CDR3 is built from 21 residues. CDR1 SGHAT and CDR2 FQNNGV come from the germline V gene. V lost 5 bases to trimming and J lost 3 bases; unmatched junction nucleotides: 17. CDR3 in DNA: TGTGCCAGCAGCCTGTCCCCCGGGACTAGCGGGGGGGCAATCGTGACAGATACGCAGTATTTT. It specifies CASSLSPGTSGGAIVTDTQYF.

J is TRBJ2-3 and V is TRBV10-3, with 13 bases fitting TRBD2. Per germline, CDR1 ENHRY and CDR2 SYGVKD. Trimming removed 2 bases from V and 0 bases from J; junction bases left unmatched: 14. CDR3 length: 21 amino acids. The CDR3 is CAISEPVTSGGTTTSTDTQYF. The CDR3 DNA reads as TGTGCCATCAGTGAGCCCGTGACTAGCGGGGGGACGACGACCAGCACAGATACGCAGTATTTT.

This clonotype has just a few counts. The chain is built from TRBV9 and TRBJ1-2, with 7 bases fitting TRBD1. The germline V gene has CDR1 SGDLS and CDR2 YYNGEE. V dropped 3 bases and J dropped 4; count of bases not matched to a gene: 9. The CDR3 loop spans 15 amino acids. The CDR3 protein is CASSGPGQFSYGYTF. CDR3 DNA sequence: TGTGCCAGCAGCGGGCCGGGACAGTTTTCCTATGGCTACACCTTC.

This clonotype has only a few counts. The chain employs TRBV9 and TRBJ2-2; D gene unclear. Per the germline V gene, CDR1 is SGDLS and CDR2 is YYNGEE. The V and J ends lost 0 bases and 7 bases respectively, with 7 bases between them. The CDR3 has 13 residues. The CDR3 DNA reads TGTGCCAGCAGCGTAGATGCGGTCGGGGAGCTGTTTTTT. Protein product: CASSVDAVGELFF. Drawing the rest from reference TRBV9 and TRBJ2-2, the complete variable domain is DSGVTQTPKHLITATGQRVTLRCSPRSGDLSVYWYQQSLDQGLQFLIQYYNGEERAKGNILERFSAQQFPDLHSELNLSSLELGDSALYFCASSVDAVGELFFGEGSRLTVL.

This clonotype was detected many times. The chain uses TRBV7-2 and TRBJ2-7; D unresolved. CDR1 SGHTA and CDR2 FQGNSA come from the germline V gene. V dropped 5 bases and J dropped 0 bases, with 11 bases sitting between them. This CDR3 region has 14 residues. DNA of the CDR3: TGTGCCAGCAGCAAAGGCGTTATCTCCTACGAGCAGTACTTC. The encoded protein is CASSKGVISYEQYF.

The V gene is TRBV7-3, the J gene TRBJ2-2; D unresolved. The V and J ends lost 4 bases and 6 bases respectively, with 6 bases between them. Germline V lookup: CDR1 SGHTA, CDR2 FQGTGA. The CDR3 consists of 12 residues. The CDR3, as DNA: TGTGCCAGCAGCTGGGCAGCCGGGGAGCTGTTTTTT. Encoded protein: CASSWAAGELFF.

There are a few counts of this clonotype. The chain uses TRBV12-3 or TRBV12-4 and TRBJ2-1; 8 bases map to TRBD2. Unmatched junction bases numbered 19, after V lost 6 bases and J lost 9 bases. The CDR3 loop spans 17 amino acids. CDR3 sequence (DNA): TGTGCCAGCAGACCCAAAAGCGGGGGCCCGCTAAGGGGTGAGCAGTTCTTC. Its translation is CASRPKSGGPLRGEQFF.

CDR3 nucleotides: TGTGCCAGCAGCTTAAGCCCGGGCAAGGAGAACACCGGGGAGCTGTTTTTT. This gives the protein CASSLSPGKENTGELFF. The chain joins TRBV7-3 to TRBJ2-2; unclear D gene. V was clipped by 1 base and J by 1 base, with 13 bases between them. Germline CDR1 SGHTA, CDR2 FQGTGA. The CDR3 runs 17 residues.

The rearrangement joins TRBV9 to TRBJ1-2; possible D gene TRBD1, 6 bases. Trimming left V 0 bases short and J 10 bases short, with 16 bases between. This CDR3 is 14 amino acids long. Germline-derived CDR1 and CDR2 are SGDLS and YYNGEE. In nucleotides, the CDR3 is TGTGCCAGCAGCGTAGGGACAGCGCGTGAGGACTACACCTTC. Residues: CASSVGTAREDYTF.